The 27 T cell receptor beta chains below come from one sample, sequenced in a study of PD-L1 blockade in urothelial cancer. Time point: peripheral blood 6 weeks after treatment start. TCRdb keeps only in-frame clones here, not all; method: immunoSEQ multiplex PCR. The data hold some 120,000 clones, with around 89% observed a single time. This specimen consisted of PBMCs, obtained around atezolizumab (anti-PD-L1) treatment. These receptor sequences come from a man between 60 and 75 years old with urothelial cancer.

The V gene is TRBV4-3, the J gene TRBJ2-7, with 9 bases fitting TRBD1. Trimming cost V 0 bases and J 2 bases; bases outside gene matches: 5. The germline CDR1 and CDR2 sequences are LGHNA and YSLEER. The CDR3 has 16 amino acids. The CDR3 reads CASSQETGTGTYEQYF. CDR3 bases: TGCGCCAGCAGCCAAGAGACCGGGACAGGGACCTACGAGCAGTACTTC.

The V gene is TRBV7-2, the J gene TRBJ1-4, with 7 bases fitting TRBD1. Germline CDR1 is SGHTA and CDR2 is FQGNSA. The CDR3 runs to 15 residues. V lost 1 base to trimming and J lost 5 bases; unmatched junction nucleotides: 4. As DNA, the CDR3 is TGTGCCAGCAGCTTAGGACAGGGCCGAAATGAAAAACTGTTTTTT. This translates into CASSLGQGRNEKLFF.

The V and J genes are TRBV7-6 and TRBJ2-1; 13 bases agree with TRBD2. V lost 3 bases and J lost 4; bases outside the gene matches: 6. The germline V gene encodes CDR1 SGHVS and CDR2 FNYEAQ. CDR3 size: 17 residues. CDR3 region: CASSFRTSGSSYNEQFF. The DNA of the CDR3 is TGTGCCAGCAGCTTTCGGACTAGCGGGAGTTCATACAATGAGCAGTTCTTC.

The J gene is TRBJ2-1, the V gene TRBV6-4, with D possibly matching TRBD2 (5 bases). Germline V lookup: CDR1 MRHNA, CDR2 SNTAGT. The CDR3 runs to 11 residues. Trimming removed 5 bases at V and 15 bases at J, with 14 bases between. As DNA, the CDR3 is TGTGCCAGCAGTAGCCAGCGGAGAGGGTTCTTC. Encoded protein: CASSSQRRGFF.

V is TRBV27 and J is TRBJ2-1; the D is unclear. The CDR3 has 12 amino acids. Germline values: CDR1 MNHEY, CDR2 SMNVEV (reference sequence). V lost 5 bases and J lost 9, with 11 bases in between. CDR3 coding DNA: TGTGCCAGCAGTCCCGGCGGCGTTGAGCAGTTCTTC. Its translation: CASSPGGVEQFF.

The chain uses TRBV7-8 and TRBJ2-5; the D gene is possibly TRBD2 (6 bases). This CDR3 is 13 amino acids long. Germline CDR1 and CDR2: SGHVS and FQNEAQ. The V and J ends lost 8 bases and 5 bases respectively, with 15 bases between them. CDR3 protein: CASGRLVDETQYF. The DNA for the CDR3 is TGTGCCAGCGGCAGACTAGTAGACGAGACCCAGTACTTC.

J is TRBJ1-1 and V is TRBV15, with D possibly being TRBD1 (5 bases). Per the germline V gene, CDR1 is LNHNV and CDR2 is YYDKDF (reference sequence). The CDR3 loop spans 13 amino acids. V was shortened by 3 bases and J by 7 bases, with 12 bases between the two germline ends. CDR3 protein: CATSSGRGGEAFF. The CDR3, as DNA: TGTGCCACCAGCAGTGGGCGGGGGGGTGAAGCTTTCTTT.

The V gene is TRBV27, the J gene TRBJ2-1; 9 bases are shared with TRBD2. The ends lost 2 bases at V and 7 bases at J; junction bases unmatched: 9. The CDR3 totals 16 residues. The V gene's germline CDR1 is MNHEY and CDR2 SMNVEV (reference sequence). CDR3 sequence: CASSLDSSGGRNEQFF. DNA for the CDR3: TGTGCCAGCAGTTTAGACAGTAGCGGGGGTAGAAATGAGCAGTTCTTC.

The chain links TRBV30 to TRBJ1-1, with TRBD1 matching 9 bases. This CDR3 comprises 13 residues. With V trimmed by 2 bases and J by 4 bases, 2 bases remained unmatched. Germline V lookup: CDR1 GTSNPN, CDR2 SVGIG (reference sequence). CDR3 DNA sequence: TGTGCCTGGAGTAGACAGGGGGGCACTGAAGCTTTCTTT. It translates to CAWSRQGGTEAFF.

The rearrangement joins TRBV28 to TRBJ2-5; the match to TRBD2 covers 9 bases. This CDR3 is built from 18 residues. The germline gives CDR1 MDHEN, CDR2 SYDVKM. V shed 4 bases, J shed 4 bases, and the junction held 16 bases outside the gene matches. CDR3 sequence (DNA): TGTGCCAGCAGTTCAGCGGAAGTCGGTAGCGGGAGAGGAGAGACCCAGTACTTC. Protein: CASSSAEVGSGRGETQYF.

V gene TRBV18 combines with J gene TRBJ1-2; 8 positions match TRBD1. The CDR3 loop spans 14 amino acids. V gave up 3 bases and J gave up 4 bases; unmatched junction bases: 4. CDR1 and CDR2 from the germline V gene are KGHSH and LQKENI. CDR3 residues: CASSPAGTGYGYTF. CDR3 sequence (DNA): TGTGCCAGCTCACCTGCCGGGACAGGCTATGGCTACACCTTC.

The chain carries TRBV19 and TRBJ2-2; possibly TRBD2 for D (5 bases). V lost 3 bases and J lost 5, with 7 bases in between. This CDR3 region has 13 residues. The germline V gene encodes CDR1 LNHDA and CDR2 SQIVND (reference sequence). Here the CDR3 reads CASSIRGTGELFF. The CDR3 bases are TGTGCCAGTAGTATCCGGGGAACCGGGGAGCTGTTTTTT. The complete variable domain, with remaining parts taken from reference TRBV19 and TRBJ2-2, reads DGGITQSPKYLFRKEGQNVTLSCEQNLNHDAMYWYRQDPGQGLRLIYYSQIVNDFQKGDIAEGYSVSREKKESFPLTVTSAQKNPTAFYLCASSIRGTGELFFGEGSRLTVL.

J is TRBJ1-1 and V is TRBV7-3; D unresolved. Trimming removed 6 bases at V and 5 bases at J, with 16 bases between. CDR1 and CDR2 (germline): SGHTA, FQGTGA. The CDR3 runs to 14 residues. As DNA, the CDR3 is TGTGCCAGCAGAACCGACGGGTCGAATACTGAAGCTTTCTTT. Protein sequence: CASRTDGSNTEAFF.

The V and J genes are TRBV7-9 and TRBJ2-7; no firm D call. Germline values: CDR1 SEHNR, CDR2 FQNEAQ (reference sequence). The CDR3 loop spans 14 amino acids. V was shortened by 3 bases and J by 0 bases, with 9 bases between the two germline ends. CDR3 sequence (DNA): TGTGCCAGCAGCTTCGGCGGAAGCTCCTACGAGCAGTACTTC. Protein product: CASSFGGSSYEQYF.

The chain has TRBV4-1 and TRBJ2-5, with a tentative D call TRBD2 (7 bases). V was shortened by 5 bases and J by 5 bases, with 12 bases between the two germline ends. The CDR3 loop spans 13 amino acids. Germline values: CDR1 MGHRA, CDR2 YSYEKL. The CDR3 nucleotides are TGCGCCAGCAGCAGGGGGGGGGTGGAGACCCAGTACTTC. Its protein is CASSRGGVETQYF.

The rearrangement links TRBV6-5 to TRBJ2-7; TRBD2 is a possible D gene (7 bases). V lost 2 bases, J lost 3 bases, and 8 bases lay in between. CDR3 length: 13 residues. Germline V gene sequence: CDR1 MNHEY, CDR2 SVGAGI. The CDR3 nucleotides read TGTGCCAGCAGTTACAGGGGGGGCTACGAGCAGTACTTC. This codes for CASSYRGGYEQYF.

The chain recombines TRBV19 with TRBJ1-1; 8 bases fit TRBD1. Germline V gives CDR1 LNHDA, CDR2 SQIVND (reference sequence). With V trimmed by 4 bases and J by 0 bases, 4 bases remained unmatched. The length of the CDR3 is 15 residues. In nucleotides, the CDR3 is TGTGCCAGTAGTAGGGGACAGGACATGAACACTGAAGCTTTCTTT. Amino acid sequence: CASSRGQDMNTEAFF.

The chain has TRBV19 and TRBJ2-1; 9 bases line up with TRBD2. The germline V gene has CDR1 LNHDA and CDR2 SQIVND (reference sequence). With 3 bases clipped from V and 6 bases from J, the junction kept 6 bases outside the gene matches. This CDR3 contains 15 residues. This CDR3 reads CASSIVGGGANEQFF. CDR3 DNA sequence: TGTGCCAGTAGTATCGTAGGCGGGGGGGCCAATGAGCAGTTCTTC.

V is TRBV28 and J is TRBJ2-7; TRBD1 is a possible D gene (7 bases). There are 15 residues in the CDR3. The V gene lost 7 bases and the J gene lost 2 bases, with 18 bases spanning the gap. Germline values: CDR1 MDHEN, CDR2 SYDVKM. The CDR3 DNA sequence: TGTGCCAGCACAGGGGGGCAGGCAATTACCTACGAGCAGTACTTC. Protein product: CASTGGQAITYEQYF. Full variable domain (outside the CDR3, taken from reference TRBV28 and TRBJ2-7): DVKVTQSSRYLVKRTGEKVFLECVQDMDHENMFWYRQDPGLGLRLIYFSYDVKMKEKGDIPEGYSVSREKKERFSLILESASTNQTSMYLCASTGGQAITYEQYFGPGTRLTVT.

V is TRBV23-1 and J is TRBJ1-5; maybe TRBD1 (6 bases). TRBV23-1 is designated an ORF whose function remains uncertain. V was cut by 1 base and J by 9 bases, with 16 bases left in between. This CDR3 region has 15 residues. In DNA form, the CDR3 reads TGCGCCAGCAGTCAATATTCAGGGGTTGTGGCGCCCCAGCATTTT. Its translation is CASSQYSGVVAPQHF.

V and J are TRBV19 and TRBJ2-3, with a weak D call TRBD2 (6 bases). Germline CDR1 and CDR2: LNHDA and SQIVND (reference sequence). The length of the CDR3 is 16 residues. The ends were cut back, 5 bases at V and 0 bases at J, with 15 bases in the middle. CDR3 coding DNA: TGTGCCAGTAGTCCCTACACTCTAGCGAGCACAGATACGCAGTATTTT. The encoded protein is CASSPYTLASTDTQYF.

The V call is TRBV4-1, the J call TRBJ2-3; 13 bases line up with TRBD2. Germline trimming cut 4 bases from V and 6 bases from J; bases unmatched to any gene: 10. The CDR3 contains 17 residues. Germline V gene lookup returns CDR1 MGHRA and CDR2 YSYEKL. CDR3 bases: TGCGCCAGCAGCCCCCTGGGACTAGCGGGAAGAAACGATACGCAGTATTTT. Protein: CASSPLGLAGRNDTQYF.

The V call is TRBV30, the J call TRBJ1-1, with D maybe TRBD1 (6 bases). Germline-derived CDR1 and CDR2 are GTSNPN and SVGIG (reference sequence). The germline V and J ends were trimmed by 5 bases and 7 bases, with 17 bases remaining between them. There are 13 residues in the CDR3. CDR3 sequence (DNA): TGTGCCTGGGCAATACAGGGTCTCGGTGAAGCTTTCTTT. Translated, it gives CAWAIQGLGEAFF.

The chain is built from TRBV7-2 and TRBJ2-3, with 9 positions matching TRBD2. The CDR3 covers 15 residues. Unmatched junction bases numbered 2, after V lost 2 bases and J lost 2 bases. In germline, CDR1 is SGHTA, CDR2 FQGNSA. Here the CDR3 DNA reads TGTGCCAGCAGCTTACTAGCGGGGCACACAGATACGCAGTATTTT. Amino acids: CASSLLAGHTDTQYF.

This clone has only one observation. This chain joins TRBV5-4 and TRBJ2-1; TRBD2 agrees at 11 bases. Trimming at V came to 5 bases and at J to 5 bases, leaving 12 bases not matched to a gene. Germline CDR1 and CDR2: SGHNT and YYREEE (reference sequence). This CDR3 is built from 17 residues. Here the CDR3 DNA reads TGTGCCAGCAGTCGGACTATAGCGGGAGGGCCGAACAATGAGCAGTTCTTC. It encodes CASSRTIAGGPNNEQFF.

V usage is TRBV19 and J usage is TRBJ2-5; 9 positions match TRBD2. The V segment lost 5 bases and the J segment 3 bases; nucleotides outside the gene matches: 10. CDR3 size: 16 residues. Germline CDR1 and CDR2: LNHDA and SQIVND (reference sequence). For the CDR3, the DNA is TGTGCCAGTAGTGATGGCGGGAGGGTAGGTGAAGAGACCCAGTACTTC. It specifies CASSDGGRVGEETQYF.

The rearrangement joins TRBV29-1 to TRBJ2-7; weak D call: TRBD2 (7 bases). The CDR3 covers 15 residues. Trimming removed 3 bases from V and 5 bases from J, with 20 bases in between. Germline V gene sequence: CDR1 SQVTM, CDR2 ANQGSEA. The CDR3 region has the DNA TGCAGCGTTGATGGGTGGGGGGGGCTGGGAGACGAGCAGTACTTC. Protein: CSVDGWGGLGDEQYF.